The next 16 T cell receptor beta chains were all read from a single sample in a study of control samples from healthy donors and cancer patients (dated by TCRdb to the early 2020s). Libraries were made using the immunoSEQ multiplex PCR assay. TCRdb took over this immuneACCESS table, retaining in-frame rearrangements with V and J assigned. Such tables are incomplete; in checked studies, under half of the missing clones stem from an unresolved V gene, and the remainder is unexplained. Present in this sample are tens of thousands of clones, roughly 91% of which were seen just once. Around a sixth of the sample is held by the ten biggest clonotypes. The sample comprised blood. All receptors derive from a man aged 30 to 39 in good health.

The rearrangement joins TRBV24-1 to TRBJ1-2; unclear D gene. The ends were cut back, 4 bases at V and 5 bases at J, with 13 bases in the middle. Germline-derived CDR1 and CDR2 are KGHDR and SFDVKD. This CDR3 spans 14 amino acids. CDR3 region: CATSDNNGLYGYTF. As DNA, the CDR3 is TGTGCCACCAGTGACAATAACGGGCTTTATGGCTACACCTTC.

The genes are TRBV6-2 or TRBV6-3 and TRBJ2-1, with D hard to call. Germline loops: CDR1 MNHEY, CDR2 SVGEGT. This CDR3 comprises 13 residues. Trimming took off 0 bases at V and 12 bases at J, with 12 bases between the two ends. The CDR3 here is CASSYSSAPRQFF. The CDR3 nucleotides are TGTGCCAGCAGTTACTCGTCTGCCCCGAGGCAGTTCTTC.

This chain connects TRBV3-1 (or the pseudogene TRBV3-2) to TRBJ1-2; D not resolved. Between the trimmed V and J ends, which lost 1 base and 6 bases, there was a span of 12 bases. This CDR3 is built from 14 residues. Germline V lookup: CDR1 LGHDT, CDR2 YNNKEL (reference sequence). CDR3 amino acids: CASSQVGGYDGYTF. The CDR3 DNA reads TGTGCCAGCAGCCAAGTAGGTGGGTACGATGGCTACACCTTC.

This chain links TRBV19 with TRBJ2-6; D is unclear. The V end was cut by 4 bases, the J end by 1 base, with 8 bases between. Germline V gene lookup returns CDR1 LNHDA and CDR2 SQIVND (reference sequence). The CDR3 sequence is 15 residues long. This chain's CDR3 is CASSTAPSGANVLTF. CDR3 in DNA: TGTGCCAGTAGTACTGCACCTTCTGGGGCCAACGTCCTGACTTTC.

The CDR3 loop reads CAWRTTATNEKLFF. For the CDR3, the DNA is TGTGCCTGGAGGACGACAGCAACTAATGAAAAACTGTTTTTT. The chain links TRBV30 to TRBJ1-4, with D possibly being TRBD1 (5 bases). CDR3 length equals 14 residues. Looked up from germline, CDR1 is GTSNPN and CDR2 is SVGIG (reference sequence). The V end lost 3 bases, the J end lost 0 bases, and 8 bases lay between the germline ends.

This clone was counted a single time. The chain's CDR3 is CASSVEGLAGGQGNEQFF. For the CDR3, the DNA is TGTGCCAGCAGCGTAGAGGGACTAGCGGGGGGGCAGGGCAATGAGCAGTTCTTC. The chain recombines TRBV9 with TRBJ2-1; 16 bases are a match to TRBD2. V lost 0 bases and J lost 6; bases outside the gene matches: 6. The CDR3 covers 18 residues. Per germline, CDR1 SGDLS and CDR2 YYNGEE.

This clone was found a few times. This rearrangement joins TRBV25-1 to TRBJ2-2; D is undetermined. Trimming took off 0 bases at V and 1 base at J, with 9 bases between the two ends. CDR3 length equals 16 residues. In germline, CDR1 is MGHDK, CDR2 SYGVNS. CDR3 sequence reads: CASSEYGPENTGELFF. In DNA form, the CDR3 reads TGTGCCAGCAGTGAATATGGACCAGAGAACACCGGGGAGCTGTTTTTT.

This chain links TRBV29-1 with TRBJ2-1; D might be TRBD2 (6 bases). This CDR3 is 14 amino acids long. From germline, CDR1 is SQVTM and CDR2 ANQGSEA. The V end lost 3 bases, the J end lost 9 bases, and 18 bases lay between the germline ends. In nucleotides, the CDR3 is TGCAGCGTTGATTCTGGCGGGAATAGATTTGAGCAGTTCTTC. Translation gives CSVDSGGNRFEQFF.

The chain combines TRBV6-5 with TRBJ1-1, with TRBD1 as a possible D gene (6 bases). Trimming stripped 6 bases from V and 1 base from J, with 15 bases between. The CDR3 spans 15 residues. From germline, CDR1 is MNHEY and CDR2 SVGAGI. The CDR3 coding sequence is TGTGCCAGCAGAGACCCGGGACAATCGAACACTGAAGCTTTCTTT. It encodes CASRDPGQSNTEAFF.

This chain connects TRBV10-3 to TRBJ1-3; D unclear. Germline-derived CDR1 and CDR2 are ENHRY and SYGVKD. V lost 2 bases to trimming and J lost 4 bases, with 15 bases between them. This CDR3 comprises 16 residues. The CDR3 DNA sequence: TGTGCCATCAGTGAGACGATGACCCAACTCGGAAACACCATATATTTT. It specifies CAISETMTQLGNTIYF.

The chain is built from TRBV6-5 and TRBJ2-2; tentatively, D is TRBD2 (6 bases). CDR1 and CDR2 (germline): MNHEY, SVGAGI. V dropped 6 bases and J dropped 6 bases, with 14 bases sitting between them. The CDR3 has 14 amino acids. The CDR3 coding sequence is TGTGCCAGCAGGGAGGGACTCGTGCCCGGGGAGCTGTTTTTT. Encoded protein: CASREGLVPGELFF.

This rearrangement joins TRBV4-2 to TRBJ2-1, with TRBD1 identical over 7 bases. Germline V lookup: CDR1 LGHNA, CDR2 YNFKEQ. V dropped 1 base and J dropped 12; count of bases not matched to a gene: 18. The CDR3 has 17 amino acids. This chain's CDR3 is CASSQVTDRVIVRAQFF. DNA of the CDR3: TGTGCCAGCAGCCAAGTTACCGACAGGGTCATAGTACGGGCGCAGTTCTTC.

The chain has TRBV28 and TRBJ1-4, with no clear D. This CDR3 has 13 amino acids. Germline values: CDR1 MDHEN, CDR2 SYDVKM. Deletions cut 5 bases from V and 5 bases from J, with 9 bases between. The CDR3 bases are TGTGCCAGCAGTCCTCCTTACAATGAAAAACTGTTTTTT. Translating it yields CASSPPYNEKLFF.

The chain has TRBV30 and TRBJ2-3; no clear D. Germline-derived CDR1 and CDR2 are GTSNPN and SVGIG (reference sequence). This CDR3 spans 17 amino acids. V was shortened by 0 bases and J by 0 bases, with 16 bases between the two germline ends. CDR3 protein: CAWSVGLLQTSTDTQYF. The CDR3 nucleotides read TGTGCCTGGAGTGTAGGGTTACTCCAGACTAGCACAGATACGCAGTATTTT. Full variable domain (rest looked up from reference TRBV30 and TRBJ2-3): SQTIHQWPATLVQPVGSPLSLECTVEGTSNPNLYWYRQAAGRGLQLLFYSVGIGQISSEVPQNLSASRPQDRQFILSSKKLLLSDSGFYLCAWSVGLLQTSTDTQYFGPGTRLTVL.

The chain couples TRBV10-3 to TRBJ1-6; 8 bases fit TRBD1. Per the germline V gene, CDR1 is ENHRY and CDR2 is SYGVKD. With 6 bases clipped from V and 10 bases from J, the junction kept 5 bases outside the gene matches. The CDR3 has 13 amino acids. CDR3 region: CAISPDRDSPLHF. The CDR3 nucleotides are TGTGCCATCAGCCCGGACAGGGACTCACCCCTCCACTTT.

The genes are TRBV9 and TRBJ2-1; 10 positions agree with TRBD2. After removal of 5 bases from V and 8 bases from J, the junction contained 10 bases not matched to a gene. The CDR3 runs to 15 residues. Germline values: CDR1 SGDLS, CDR2 YYNGEE. The CDR3 is CASRGGTAGGDEQFF. DNA for the CDR3: TGTGCCAGCAGAGGAGGGACAGCGGGAGGGGATGAGCAGTTCTTC.